The 13 T cell receptor beta chains presented below share a single source sample, sequenced in a study of blood T cells in healthy people across ages. Then a second PCR, running roughly 7 to 11 cycles, was carried out with a sample-barcoded 5' primer and a J-beta primer mix. TCRdb processed the 5' RACE reads anew with MiXCR; each CDR3 protein has one entry. The sample has over 1,500,000 distinct CDR3 sequences, around half seen once. Specimen: blood. These receptors all come from a woman aged 40 to 49 in good health.

The chain uses TRBV10-3 and TRBJ1-4, with a weak D call TRBD1 (5 bases). The V gene's germline CDR1 is ENHRY and CDR2 SYGVKD. Deletions cut 3 bases from V and 4 bases from J, with 12 bases between. This CDR3 comprises 15 residues. For the CDR3, the DNA is TGTGCCATCAGTGACCCGGGACTAGTTAATGAAAAACTGTTTTTT. It encodes CAISDPGLVNEKLFF.

The J gene is TRBJ2-5, the V gene TRBV27; 11 bases line up with TRBD2. CDR1 and CDR2 (germline): MNHEY, SMNVEV (reference sequence). The CDR3 has 17 amino acids. V trimming: 4 bases; J trimming: 4 bases; junction bases outside the gene matches: 11. CDR3 in amino acids: CASSSLTLAGGGETQYF. CDR3 coding DNA: TGTGCCAGCAGTTCCCTCACCTTAGCGGGGGGGGGAGAGACCCAGTACTTC.

This clonotype was recorded a few times. This chain joins TRBV6-2 or TRBV6-3 and TRBJ2-1, with a possible D match to TRBD2 (5 bases). The CDR3 is made up of 15 amino acids. CDR1 and CDR2 from the germline V gene are MNHEY and SVGEGT. V was clipped by 7 bases and J by 4 bases, with 17 bases between them. As DNA, the CDR3 is TGTGCCAGCACCTATCCCCGGGGTAGGTACAATGAGCAGTTCTTC. This translates into CASTYPRGRYNEQFF.

This clonotype has just a few counts. The chain is built from TRBV20-1 and TRBJ2-3; a weak D match, TRBD2 (5 bases). Trimming took 3 bases from V and 0 from J, leaving 10 bases between them. The CDR3 loop spans 14 amino acids. Germline values: CDR1 DFQATT, CDR2 SNEGSKA (reference sequence). The CDR3 DNA reads TGCAGTGCTAGTGTAGCGATCAGCACAGATACGCAGTATTTT. Amino acids: CSASVAISTDTQYF.

The chain is built from TRBV24-1 and TRBJ2-1, with 9 bases matching TRBD2. With V trimmed by 4 bases and J by 4 bases, 10 bases remained unmatched. The CDR3 spans 17 residues. Germline V gene sequence: CDR1 KGHDR, CDR2 SFDVKD. The CDR3 region is CATSDPMGRGGYNEQFF. As DNA, the CDR3 is TGTGCCACCAGTGACCCCATGGGGCGGGGGGGGTACAATGAGCAGTTCTTC.

This chain joins TRBV4-3 and TRBJ2-7; 8 bases match TRBD2. This CDR3 is built from 18 residues. CDR1 is LGHNA and CDR2 is YSLEER in the germline V gene. V lost 0 bases, J lost 7 bases, and 17 bases stayed unmatched. CDR3 DNA: TGCGCCAGCAGCCAAGATCCAGCGGGGGCCCCCTCCTACAATGAGCAGTACTTC. It codes for CASSQDPAGAPSYNEQYF.

This clonotype showed up just a few times. V usage is TRBV15 and J usage is TRBJ1-1; D gene unclear. V was shortened by 0 bases and J by 7 bases, with 6 bases between the two germline ends. Germline CDR1 is LNHNV and CDR2 is YYDKDF (reference sequence). The CDR3 is made up of 12 amino acids. The CDR3 protein is CATSRDWREAFF. The CDR3 region has the DNA TGTGCCACCAGCAGAGATTGGCGTGAAGCTTTCTTT.

There are a few counts of this clonotype. V gene TRBV27 combines with J gene TRBJ2-7; 7 bases align to TRBD2. The junction had 14 bases not matched to a gene; V was cut back by 4 bases and J by 2 bases. CDR1 and CDR2 (germline): MNHEY, SMNVEV (reference sequence). The CDR3 sequence is 17 residues long. The CDR3 coding sequence is TGTGCCAGCAGTTCATCTCATTTGGGGGGGTCCCCCTACGAGCAGTACTTC. It is translated as CASSSSHLGGSPYEQYF.

The chain combines TRBV20-1 with TRBJ1-2; D is unclear. The CDR3 runs 16 residues. Trimming removed 0 bases from V and 7 bases from J, with 21 bases in between. CDR1 and CDR2 (germline): DFQATT, SNEGSKA (reference sequence). Written as DNA, the CDR3 is TGCAGTGCTAGAGATCCCACAGTGGGGAAGCACTTTGGCTACACCTTC. Its translation: CSARDPTVGKHFGYTF.

This clonotype was recorded at least ten times. The chain uses TRBV10-3 and TRBJ2-3, with D tentatively TRBD1 (5 bases). The CDR3 sequence is 15 residues long. The germline CDR1 and CDR2 sequences are ENHRY and SYGVKD. V was cut by 0 bases and J by 4 bases, with 11 bases left in between. This CDR3 reads CAISESSGLADTQYF. The CDR3 bases are TGTGCCATCAGTGAGTCATCAGGGTTGGCAGATACGCAGTATTTT.

This chain joins TRBV2 and TRBJ2-5; D unclear. TRBJ2-7 matches the DNA end more closely, so the J call is doubtful. CDR1 and CDR2 (germline): SNHLY, FYNNEI. CDR3 size: 13 residues. CDR3 DNA sequence: TGTGCCAGCAGTGAAGGGCGGCGTCCCGAGCAGTACTTC. It yields the protein CASSEGRRPEQYF.

The rearrangement joins TRBV4-3 to TRBJ2-6, with no clear D. The V end lost 2 bases, the J end lost 7 bases, and 15 bases lay between the germline ends. This CDR3 region has 16 residues. Per the germline V gene, CDR1 is LGHNA and CDR2 is YSLEER. CDR3 in DNA: TGCGCCAGCAGCCAATCTACGTCCGACGTAGCCAACGTCCTGACTTTC. Amino acid sequence: CASSQSTSDVANVLTF.

This clonotype has just a few counts. The V and J genes are TRBV7-2 and TRBJ2-3; 11 nucleotides match TRBD2. Germline CDR1 and CDR2: SGHTA and FQGNSA. This CDR3 is 17 amino acids long. After removal of 2 bases from V and 1 base from J, the junction contained 5 bases not matched to a gene. The CDR3 coding sequence is TGTGCCAGCAGCTTAATAAGTAGCGGGGGGGGCACAGATACGCAGTATTTT. Its protein is CASSLISSGGGTDTQYF.